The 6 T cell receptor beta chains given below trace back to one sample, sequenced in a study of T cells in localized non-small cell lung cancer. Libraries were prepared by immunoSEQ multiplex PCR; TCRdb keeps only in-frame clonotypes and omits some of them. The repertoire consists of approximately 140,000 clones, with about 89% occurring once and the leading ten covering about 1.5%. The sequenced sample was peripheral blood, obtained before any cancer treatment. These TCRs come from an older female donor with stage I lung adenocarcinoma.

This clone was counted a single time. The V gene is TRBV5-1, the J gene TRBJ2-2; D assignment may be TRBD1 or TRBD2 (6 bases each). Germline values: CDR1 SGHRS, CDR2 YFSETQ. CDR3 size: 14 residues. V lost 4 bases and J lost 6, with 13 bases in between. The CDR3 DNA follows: TGCGCCAGCAGCCTTCGGGGGCCTTCCGGGGAGCTGTTTTTT. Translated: CASSLRGPSGELFF.

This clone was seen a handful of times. CDR3 nucleotides: TGTGCCTGGAGTTGGCCGGGACTAGCGGGGCAGCAGTACTTC. Translating it yields CAWSWPGLAGQQYF. This sequence joins TRBV30 and TRBJ2-7; 13 bases align to TRBD2. Trimming removed 2 bases from V and 8 bases from J; junction bases left unmatched: 6. Per the germline V gene, CDR1 is GTSNPN and CDR2 is SVGIG (reference sequence). This CDR3 has 14 amino acids.

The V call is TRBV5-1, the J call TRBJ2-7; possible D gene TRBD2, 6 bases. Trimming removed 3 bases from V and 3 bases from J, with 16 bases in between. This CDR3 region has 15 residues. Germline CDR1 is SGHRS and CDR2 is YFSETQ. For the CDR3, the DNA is TGCGCCAGCAGCTCGGGGGAGCCGATAAGCTACGAGCAGTACTTC. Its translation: CASSSGEPISYEQYF.

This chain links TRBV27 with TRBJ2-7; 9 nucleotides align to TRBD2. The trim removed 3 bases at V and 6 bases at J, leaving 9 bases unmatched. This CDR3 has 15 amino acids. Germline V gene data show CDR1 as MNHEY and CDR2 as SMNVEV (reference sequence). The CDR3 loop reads CASSLSGRTFFEQYF. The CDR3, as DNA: TGTGCCAGCAGTTTGAGCGGGAGGACCTTTTTCGAGCAGTACTTC.

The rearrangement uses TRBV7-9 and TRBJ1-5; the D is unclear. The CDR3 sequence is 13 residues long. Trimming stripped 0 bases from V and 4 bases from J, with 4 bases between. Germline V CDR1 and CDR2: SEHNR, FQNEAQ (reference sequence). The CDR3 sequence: CASSLAENQPQHF. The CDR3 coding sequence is TGTGCCAGCAGCTTAGCGGAGAATCAGCCCCAGCATTTT. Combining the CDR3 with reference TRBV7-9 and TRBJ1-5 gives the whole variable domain DTGVSQNPRHKITKRGQNVTFRCDPISEHNRLYWYRQTLGQGPEFLTYFQNEAQLEKSRLLSDRFSAERPKGSFSTLEIQRTEQGDSAMYLCASSLAENQPQHFGDGTRLSIL.

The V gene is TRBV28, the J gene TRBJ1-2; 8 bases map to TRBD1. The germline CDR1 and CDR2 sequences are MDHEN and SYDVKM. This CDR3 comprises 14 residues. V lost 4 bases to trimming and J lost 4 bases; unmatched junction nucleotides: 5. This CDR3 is CASSSMTGVYGYTF. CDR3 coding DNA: TGTGCCAGCAGTTCAATGACAGGGGTCTATGGCTACACCTTC.